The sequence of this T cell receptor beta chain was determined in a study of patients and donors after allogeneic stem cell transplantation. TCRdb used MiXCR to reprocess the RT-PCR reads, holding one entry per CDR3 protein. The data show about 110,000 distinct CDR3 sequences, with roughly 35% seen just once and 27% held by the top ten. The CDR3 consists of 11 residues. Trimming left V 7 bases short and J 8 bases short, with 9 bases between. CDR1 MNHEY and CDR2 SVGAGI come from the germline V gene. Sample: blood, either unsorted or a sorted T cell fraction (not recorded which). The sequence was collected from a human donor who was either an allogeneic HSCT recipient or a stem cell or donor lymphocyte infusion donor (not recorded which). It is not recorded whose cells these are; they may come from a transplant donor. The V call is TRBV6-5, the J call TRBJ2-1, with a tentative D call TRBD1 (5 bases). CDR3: CASIRGHEQFF. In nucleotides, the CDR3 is TGTGCCAGCATTAGGGGCCATGAGCAGTTCTTC.